Listed below are T cell receptor beta chains from one sample, sequenced in a study of response to subunit inactivated influenza vaccine. Each CDR3 protein gets one entry after TCRdb re-called the RT-PCR reads with MiXCR. The sample yields approximately 500,000 distinct CDR3 sequences, 10% to 15% seen once. The starting material was PBMCs from blood, obtained around seven weeks after vaccination. These receptor sequences come from a man aged 50-60 years who received an inactivated influenza vaccine. Each CDR3 is given with its conserved first and last residue. Each record gives: V gene, D gene, J gene, clone size, CDR3 DNA, CDR3 protein. A D gene is named only where the DNA matches it firmly. Some rows mark clone size as missing; the rest say once, few, many or name a class of expanded clone.

TRBV29-1	TRBD1	TRBJ2-7	few	TGCAGCGCCTTGGTGAGGGACAGGGGTTCCCTCTCCTACGAGCAGTACTTC	CSALVRDRGSLSYEQYF
TRBV3-1	.	TRBJ1-5	few	TGTGCCAGCAGCCAAGATACGCGGCGTCAGCCCCAGCATTTT	CASSQDTRRQPQHF
TRBV24-1	TRBD2	TRBJ2-2	few	TGTGCCACCAGTGACCAACTAGCGGGAGACGACACCGGGGAGCTGTTTTTT	CATSDQLAGDDTGELFF
TRBV4-3	.	TRBJ2-7	.	TGCGCCAGCAGCCAAGGGCGGTTGACAGAGCAGTACTTC	CASSQGRLTEQYF
TRBV27	.	TRBJ2-5	few	TGTGCCAGCAGCCGAAGGGGGAGGGGGGAGACCCAGTACTTC	CASSRRGRGETQYF
TRBV4-2	.	TRBJ2-7	many	TGTGCCAGCAGCCAACGGGGGGCTGGGTACGAGCAGTACTTC	CASSQRGAGYEQYF
TRBV10-3	TRBD2	TRBJ2-7	few	TGTGCCACCAAGCGGGGACTAGCGGGGGGTGGCGTCTACGAGCAGTACTTC	CATKRGLAGGGVYEQYF
TRBV21-1	.	TRBJ2-3	.	TGTGCCAGCAGCAAGTTAGCCTGCACAGATACGCAGTATTTT	CASSKLACTDTQYF
TRBV4-2	.	TRBJ2-3	many	TGTGCCAGCAGCCAAGATTGGCAGGGCCCAGATACGCAGTATTTT	CASSQDWQGPDTQYF
TRBV20-1	.	TRBJ2-1	.	TGCAGTGCTGCAACAGGGGAGCAGTTCTTC	CSAATGEQFF
TRBV12-3/TRBV12-4	.	TRBJ1-2	few	TGTGCCAGCAGTTTCTCTTTTCAGCGGGGATGGAACTATGGCTACACCTTC	CASSFSFQRGWNYGYTF
TRBV15	.	TRBJ2-7	.	TGTGCCACCAGCAGAGATCGGGACTCCTACGAGCAGTACTTC	CATSRDRDSYEQYF
TRBV20-1	TRBD1	TRBJ2-7	.	TGCAGTGCCAGACAGGGACAGTACTTC	CSARQGQYF
TRBV4-2	TRBD2	TRBJ2-1	.	TGTGCCAGCAGCCCCTTGACTAGCGGGGGGCGGAGCTCCTACAATGAGCAGTTCTTC	CASSPLTSGGRSSYNEQFF